One and the same sample provided the 9 T cell receptor beta chains below, sequenced in a study of beta chain features in type 1 diabetes (dated by TCRdb to between 2017 and 2018). The receptor library was made with the immunoSEQ multiplex PCR assay. All of the isolated RNA was reverse transcribed with the High Capacity cDNA Reverse Transcription Kit, so expressed TCRB transcripts were sequenced. Here the immuneACCESS table is served through TCRdb, limited to in-frame sequences with V and J called. Missing clones are a known gap in these copies; in checked studies unresolved V genes cover under half, and the rest lacks a known reason. In all, the sample holds some 150,000 clones, and roughly 10% of those were seen once. 0.65% of the sample is held by the ten biggest clonotypes. Sequenced material: central memory CD4+ T cells from blood. The receptors come from a woman aged 40-49 years in good health.

The rearrangement joins TRBV11-2 to TRBJ2-7; possibly TRBD1 for D (5 bases). The CDR3 is 14 amino acids. Trimming took off 0 bases at V and 6 bases at J, with 12 bases between the two ends. Germline CDR1 reads SGHAT; CDR2 reads FQNNGV. CDR3 in amino acids: CASSLDLQGGEQYF. In DNA, the CDR3 is TGTGCCAGCAGCTTAGATCTGCAGGGCGGCGAGCAGTACTTC.

The chain joins TRBV2 to TRBJ1-5, with D possibly being TRBD1 (5 bases). There are 14 residues in the CDR3. Trimming left V 8 bases short and J 1 base short, with 12 bases between. Germline V gene sequence: CDR1 SNHLY, CDR2 FYNNEI. The CDR3 bases are TGTGCCAGCTATCCAGACAGAAGCAATCAGCCCCAGCATTTT. This codes for CASYPDRSNQPQHF.

The J gene is TRBJ2-1, the V gene TRBV9; tentative D call: TRBD1 (5 bases). Per germline, CDR1 SGDLS and CDR2 YYNGEE. This CDR3 region has 14 residues. V lost 5 bases to trimming and J lost 9 bases, with 18 bases between them. This CDR3 is CASRPTSGPGEQFF. Written as DNA, the CDR3 is TGTGCCAGCAGGCCGACATCAGGGCCTGGTGAGCAGTTCTTC.

The sample holds a few counts of this clone. The rearrangement uses TRBV5-1 and TRBJ2-5, with TRBD2 matching 10 bases. Germline V gene sequence: CDR1 SGHRS, CDR2 YFSETQ. The length of the CDR3 is 15 residues. Trimming took 4 bases from V and 1 from J; bases not matched to a gene: 4. CDR3 bases: TGCGCCAGCAGCGTAGCTAGCGGGGGCCAAGAGACCCAGTACTTC. This encodes CASSVASGGQETQYF.

This chain uses TRBV6-5 with TRBJ2-1; 13 nucleotides agree with TRBD2. V shed 6 bases and J 6 bases; nucleotides not matched to a gene: 5. The CDR3 spans 15 residues. Germline CDR1 reads MNHEY; CDR2 reads SVGAGI. In nucleotides, the CDR3 is TGTGCCAGCAGGACATGGACTAGCGGGAGCAATGAGCAGTTCTTC. Its protein product is CASRTWTSGSNEQFF.

A few counts support this clone. V usage is TRBV7-8 and J usage is TRBJ2-2, with TRBD1 identical over 10 bases. Germline CDR1 and CDR2: SGHVS and FQNEAQ. Unmatched junction bases numbered 10, after V lost 8 bases and J lost 1 base. The CDR3 length is 17 residues. CDR3 bases: TGTGCCAGCCAGGGGGGGACAGGGGCTCGGAACACCGGGGAGCTGTTTTTT. Protein: CASQGGTGARNTGELFF.

This clone showed up just a few times. The junction differs from germline at one of its ends, possibly a read error. The V gene is TRBV6-1, the J gene TRBJ2-1; TRBD1 is a possible D gene (6 bases). Germline V lookup: CDR1 MNHNS, CDR2 SASEGT. The CDR3 has 13 amino acids. CDR3 sequence: CAGSSGQNNEQFF. Here the CDR3 DNA reads TGTGCCGGCAGCTCCGGACAGAACAATGAGCAGTTCTTC.

This chain connects TRBV19 to TRBJ1-6; the D is unclear. The CDR3 has 15 residues. Germline V gene sequence: CDR1 LNHDA, CDR2 SQIVND (reference sequence). V was shortened by 4 bases and J by 0 bases, with 7 bases between the two germline ends. This CDR3 is CASSTTSSYNSPLHF. The DNA of the CDR3 is TGTGCCAGTAGTACAACGAGCTCCTATAATTCACCCCTCCACTTT.

This clone has at least ten counts. CDR3 region: CSVDNSYTGELFF. DNA for the CDR3: TGCAGCGTTGATAACAGCTACACCGGGGAGCTGTTTTTT. The chain uses TRBV29-1 and TRBJ2-2; D remains unclear. This CDR3 is 13 amino acids long. Trimming stripped 3 bases from V and 3 bases from J, with 8 bases between. Germline-derived CDR1 and CDR2 are SQVTM and ANQGSEA.